The source of this T cell receptor beta chain is a study of cytomegalovirus exposure and HLA in healthy donors. Trimming took off 6 bases at V and 5 bases at J, with 7 bases between the two ends. CDR1 SGHAT and CDR2 FQNNGV come from the germline V gene. This CDR3 region has 11 residues. The PCR employed 60 Vbeta primers together with 13 Jbeta primers. Data came from immunoSEQ multiplex PCR; TCRdb stores just in-frame clones and leaves some out. Among 90,000 to 150,000 clones listed, about 83% were seen once. Sequencing input: PBMCs. V usage is TRBV11-2 and J usage is TRBJ1-1; D not resolved. This receptor was taken from a female donor in good health and CMV-seronegative. The CDR3 DNA follows: TGTGCCAGCAGACTCGATACTGAAGCTTTCTTT. It yields the protein CASRLDTEAFF.